This is a list of T cell receptor beta chains from one sample in a study of blood T cells in healthy people across ages. TCRdb fed the 5' RACE reads into MiXCR, producing one record per CDR3 protein. The table lists around 900,000 distinct CDR3 sequences, 29% of them singletons. The specimen was blood. These TCRs come from a woman of 80 years or more in good health. CDR3s include the opening cysteine and the closing phenylalanine or tryptophan. The order of the fields is clone size, J gene, V gene, D gene, CDR3 protein, CDR3 DNA. D genes are given only for firm matches. Clone sizes are given selectively: once, few, many, or a class where the clone is expanded.

size: many; J: TRBJ1-4; V: TRBV27; D: NA; CDR3: CASSPLGGEKLFF; DNA: TGTGCCAGCAGCCCTCTCGGGGGTGAAAAACTGTTTTTT
size: many; J: TRBJ2-7; V: TRBV7-2; D: NA; CDR3: CASSLGNPDHEQYF; DNA: TGTGCCAGCAGCTTAGGAAACCCGGATCACGAGCAGTACTTC
size: NA; J: TRBJ1-2; V: TRBV20-1; D: NA; CDR3: CSAVFAGFNNYGHTF; DNA: TGCAGTGCTGTTTTTGCGGGATTTAATAACTATGGCCACACCTTC
size: many; J: TRBJ1-2; V: TRBV27; D: NA; CDR3: CASSPQGTGHYGYTF; DNA: TGTGCCAGCAGTCCACAGGGTACTGGGCACTATGGCTACACCTTC
size: many; J: TRBJ2-5; V: TRBV7-9; D: TRBD1; CDR3: CASSPSTGLTETQYF; DNA: TGTGCCAGCAGCCCTTCGACAGGGCTGACCGAGACCCAGTACTTC
size: few; J: TRBJ2-1; V: TRBV12-3/TRBV12-4; D: NA; CDR3: CASRWGLYNEQFF; DNA: TGTGCCAGCAGGTGGGGACTTTACAATGAGCAGTTCTTC
size: few; J: TRBJ1-6; V: TRBV6-2/TRBV6-3; D: TRBD1; CDR3: CAGSSNLQGGSPLHF; DNA: TGTGCCGGCAGTTCGAACCTACAGGGGGGTTCACCCCTCCACTTT
size: many; J: TRBJ2-1; V: TRBV3-1; D: TRBD2; CDR3: CASSHSGATGNEQFF; DNA: TGTGCCAGCAGCCATAGCGGGGCGACGGGAAATGAGCAGTTCTTC
size: many; J: TRBJ1-5; V: TRBV12-3/TRBV12-4; D: NA; CDR3: CASSSSGTNQPQHF; DNA: TGTGCCAGCAGTTCCTCAGGGACGAATCAGCCCCAGCATTTT
size: NA; J: TRBJ1-4; V: TRBV11-3; D: NA; CDR3: CASSLDHTEFRSATNEKLFF; DNA: TGTGCCAGCAGCTTAGATCACACGGAGTTCCGCTCTGCAACTAATGAAAAACTGTTTTTT
size: NA; J: TRBJ2-2; V: TRBV4-3; D: TRBD1; CDR3: CASSQQKGATGELFF; DNA: TGCGCCAGCAGCCAGCAAAAGGGGGCCACCGGGGAGCTGTTTTTT
size: few; J: TRBJ2-3; V: TRBV14; D: NA; CDR3: CASRRGGRTDTQYF; DNA: TGTGCCAGCAGAAGGGGGGGCCGCACAGATACGCAGTATTTT
size: few; J: TRBJ2-1; V: TRBV20-1; D: TRBD2; CDR3: CSARSTSWIINEQFF; DNA: TGCAGTGCTCGATCGACTAGCTGGATAATCAATGAGCAGTTCTTC
size: many; J: TRBJ2-4; V: TRBV6-5; D: TRBD1; CDR3: CASRPTGTGGNIQYF; DNA: TGTGCCAGCAGGCCTACAGGGACAGGGGGAAACATTCAGTACTTC
size: NA; J: TRBJ1-2; V: TRBV15; D: NA; CDR3: CATSRAPREGQSYTF; DNA: TGTGCCACCAGCAGAGCTCCGCGAGAAGGGCAATCCTACACCTTC
size: NA; J: TRBJ1-1; V: TRBV5-1; D: TRBD1; CDR3: CASSTTGVGTEAFF; DNA: TGCGCCAGCAGCACTACAGGGGTGGGGACTGAAGCTTTCTTT
size: many; J: TRBJ2-7; V: TRBV7-2; D: NA; CDR3: CASSLALSSYEQYF; DNA: TGTGCCAGCAGCTTAGCCCTGAGCTCCTACGAGCAGTACTTC
size: many; J: TRBJ2-5; V: TRBV5-1; D: TRBD2; CDR3: CASSLIAGQETQYF; DNA: TGCGCCAGCAGCTTGATAGCGGGGCAAGAGACCCAGTACTTC
size: few; J: TRBJ2-3; V: TRBV9; D: TRBD2; CDR3: CASSVGLRWRGNTDTQYF; DNA: TGTGCCAGCAGCGTAGGTCTCAGGTGGCGGGGGAACACAGATACGCAGTATTTT
size: NA; J: TRBJ2-1; V: TRBV18; D: TRBD2; CDR3: CASSPRIERGGSYNEQFF; DNA: TGTGCCAGCTCACCACGGATCGAGCGGGGGGGGTCCTACAATGAGCAGTTCTTC
size: many; J: TRBJ2-1; V: TRBV21-1; D: NA; CDR3: CASSTNRGRWHEQFF; DNA: TGTGCCAGCAGCACAAACAGGGGGCGCTGGCATGAGCAGTTCTTC
size: many; J: TRBJ2-1; V: TRBV30; D: TRBD2; CDR3: CAWSPSGTSGNGLQFF; DNA: TGTGCCTGGAGTCCATCCGGGACTAGCGGGAATGGTTTGCAGTTCTTC
size: few; J: TRBJ2-2; V: TRBV5-1; D: NA; CDR3: CASSFKRGGLALNTGELFF; DNA: TGCGCCAGCAGCTTCAAAAGGGGTGGTCTAGCTCTGAACACCGGGGAGCTGTTTTTT
size: NA; J: TRBJ2-7; V: TRBV20-1; D: NA; CDR3: CSARNRDDCYEQYF; DNA: TGCAGTGCTAGGAACCGGGACGACTGCTACGAGCAGTACTTC
size: once; J: TRBJ1-1; V: TRBV5-1; D: NA; CDR3: CASSSGHLNTEAFF; DNA: TGCGCCAGCAGCTCGGGACATTTGAACACTGAAGCTTTCTTT
size: many; J: TRBJ2-5; V: TRBV7-2; D: NA; CDR3: CASSRGAPQETQYF; DNA: TGTGCCAGCAGCCGCGGGGCGCCACAAGAGACCCAGTACTTC
size: NA; J: TRBJ1-5; V: TRBV28; D: NA; CDR3: CASSNGGVGNQPQHF; DNA: TGTGCCAGCAGTAATGGGGGAGTTGGCAATCAGCCCCAGCATTTT
size: NA; J: TRBJ2-7; V: TRBV5-1; D: NA; CDR3: CASSRRTGRVEQYF; DNA: TGCGCCAGCAGCCGACGGACAGGGAGGGTCGAGCAGTACTTC
size: many; J: TRBJ2-5; V: TRBV18; D: TRBD1; CDR3: CASSPSGTVNGETQYF; DNA: TGTGCCAGCTCACCTTCCGGGACAGTAAACGGGGAGACCCAGTACTTC
size: NA; J: TRBJ1-2; V: TRBV30; D: NA; CDR3: CAWSEQGFNYGYTF; DNA: TGTGCCTGGAGCGAACAGGGCTTTAACTATGGCTACACCTTC
size: many; J: TRBJ2-7; V: TRBV6-5; D: TRBD1; CDR3: CASRKTGGDEQYF; DNA: TGTGCCAGCAGGAAGACAGGGGGCGACGAGCAGTACTTC
size: many; J: TRBJ2-7; V: TRBV6-6; D: NA; CDR3: CASSYKILGNEQYF; DNA: TGTGCCAGCAGTTATAAGATTCTTGGGAACGAGCAGTACTTC
size: many; J: TRBJ2-1; V: TRBV12-3/TRBV12-4; D: NA; CDR3: CASQTNEQFF; DNA: TGTGCCAGCCAAACCAATGAGCAGTTCTTC
size: NA; J: TRBJ1-6; V: TRBV30; D: NA; CDR3: CAWSGSWGPLHF; DNA: TGTGCCTGGAGTGGGAGTTGGGGACCCCTCCACTTT
size: NA; J: TRBJ2-5; V: TRBV7-2; D: NA; CDR3: CASSRYGVTYQETQYF; DNA: TGTGCCAGCAGCCGGTACGGGGTAACGTACCAAGAGACCCAGTACTTC
size: NA; J: TRBJ2-2; V: TRBV2; D: NA; CDR3: CASSEQRDTGELFF; DNA: TGTGCCAGCAGTGAACAGCGGGACACCGGGGAGCTGTTTTTT
size: many; J: TRBJ1-1; V: TRBV12-3/TRBV12-4; D: NA; CDR3: CASSQNRGQTEAFF; DNA: TGTGCCAGCAGTCAGAACCGAGGACAGACTGAAGCTTTCTTT
size: few; J: TRBJ1-1; V: TRBV14; D: NA; CDR3: CASSHRGTAFF; DNA: TGTGCCAGCAGCCACAGAGGTACGGCTTTCTTT
size: NA; J: TRBJ1-3; V: TRBV7-6; D: NA; CDR3: CASSPSSSRNTIYF; DNA: TGTGCCAGCAGCCCCAGCAGCTCTAGAAACACCATATATTTT
size: many; J: TRBJ1-1; V: TRBV12-3/TRBV12-4; D: NA; CDR3: CASSASRPYSEAFF; DNA: TGTGCCAGCAGCGCGTCCCGGCCATATAGTGAAGCTTTCTTT
size: many; J: TRBJ2-7; V: TRBV20-1; D: NA; CDR3: CSARDGSSYEQYF; DNA: TGCAGTGCTAGAGATGGGAGCTCCTACGAGCAGTACTTC
size: NA; J: TRBJ1-1; V: TRBV7-9; D: TRBD1; CDR3: CASSAKGQGYYTEAFF; DNA: TGTGCCAGCAGCGCCAAAGGACAGGGGTATTACACTGAAGCTTTCTTT
size: many; J: TRBJ1-1; V: TRBV6-1; D: NA; CDR3: CASSEISGAEAFF; DNA: TGTGCCAGCAGTGAAATTTCGGGCGCTGAAGCTTTCTTT
size: few; J: TRBJ2-1; V: TRBV19; D: NA; CDR3: CASSISQFF; DNA: TGTGCCAGTAGTATTTCTCAGTTCTTC
size: many; J: TRBJ2-1; V: TRBV7-2; D: NA; CDR3: CASSLVAGPDEQFF; DNA: TGTGCCAGCAGCTTAGTGGCAGGGCCGGATGAGCAGTTCTTC
size: many; J: TRBJ2-5; V: TRBV7-2; D: TRBD1; CDR3: CASSLGGTGGKETQYF; DNA: TGTGCCAGCAGCTTAGGAGGGACAGGGGGAAAAGAGACCCAGTACTTC
size: many; J: TRBJ2-6; V: TRBV6-1; D: TRBD1; CDR3: CASGRDRESSGANVLTF; DNA: TGTGCCAGCGGCCGGGACAGAGAGAGCTCTGGGGCCAACGTCCTGACTTTC
size: many; J: TRBJ2-3; V: TRBV7-9; D: NA; CDR3: CAGDIRTPLGTDTQYF; DNA: TGTGCCGGGGATATCAGGACTCCCTTGGGAACAGATACGCAGTATTTT
size: few; J: TRBJ1-5; V: TRBV15; D: NA; CDR3: CATSRDFSNQPQHF; DNA: TGTGCCACCAGCAGAGATTTTAGCAATCAGCCCCAGCATTTT
size: few; J: TRBJ1-2; V: TRBV19; D: TRBD1; CDR3: CASSPGQYLNYGYTF; DNA: TGTGCCAGTAGTCCGGGACAGTACCTCAACTATGGCTACACCTTC
size: few; J: TRBJ1-5; V: TRBV20-1; D: TRBD1; CDR3: CSATGRTGARRPQHF; DNA: TGCAGTGCTACGGGGCGGACAGGGGCACGTCGGCCCCAGCATTTT
size: NA; J: TRBJ1-6; V: TRBV20-1; D: NA; CDR3: CSARVAGNNSPLHF; DNA: TGCAGTGCTAGAGTGGCAGGGAATAATTCACCCCTCCACTTT
size: many; J: TRBJ1-2; V: TRBV7-2; D: NA; CDR3: CASSYQGSFNYGYTF; DNA: TGTGCCAGCAGCTATCAGGGCTCGTTTAACTATGGCTACACCTTC
size: many; J: TRBJ2-3; V: TRBV20-1; D: TRBD1; CDR3: CSALQGGTDTQYF; DNA: TGCAGTGCTTTACAGGGGGGCACAGATACGCAGTATTTT
size: many; J: TRBJ1-2; V: TRBV12-3/TRBV12-4; D: NA; CDR3: CASSGWVRNKPGYTF; DNA: TGTGCCAGCAGTGGGTGGGTCAGAAATAAACCTGGCTACACCTTC
size: NA; J: TRBJ2-7; V: TRBV20-1; D: TRBD1; CDR3: CSAIGPRTGGLSYEQYF; DNA: TGCAGTGCAATTGGTCCGAGGACAGGCGGTTTATCCTACGAGCAGTACTTC
size: NA; J: TRBJ2-3; V: TRBV5-4; D: NA; CDR3: CAGSLAREDTQYF; DNA: TGTGCCGGCAGCTTGGCCAGGGAAGATACGCAGTATTTT
size: many; J: TRBJ2-3; V: TRBV2; D: NA; CDR3: CASSWGGATDTQYF; DNA: TGTGCCAGCAGTTGGGGGGGGGCAACAGATACGCAGTATTTT
size: NA; J: TRBJ1-1; V: TRBV29-1; D: TRBD1; CDR3: CSAGTGLTEAFF; DNA: TGCAGCGCTGGGACAGGGCTAACTGAAGCTTTCTTT